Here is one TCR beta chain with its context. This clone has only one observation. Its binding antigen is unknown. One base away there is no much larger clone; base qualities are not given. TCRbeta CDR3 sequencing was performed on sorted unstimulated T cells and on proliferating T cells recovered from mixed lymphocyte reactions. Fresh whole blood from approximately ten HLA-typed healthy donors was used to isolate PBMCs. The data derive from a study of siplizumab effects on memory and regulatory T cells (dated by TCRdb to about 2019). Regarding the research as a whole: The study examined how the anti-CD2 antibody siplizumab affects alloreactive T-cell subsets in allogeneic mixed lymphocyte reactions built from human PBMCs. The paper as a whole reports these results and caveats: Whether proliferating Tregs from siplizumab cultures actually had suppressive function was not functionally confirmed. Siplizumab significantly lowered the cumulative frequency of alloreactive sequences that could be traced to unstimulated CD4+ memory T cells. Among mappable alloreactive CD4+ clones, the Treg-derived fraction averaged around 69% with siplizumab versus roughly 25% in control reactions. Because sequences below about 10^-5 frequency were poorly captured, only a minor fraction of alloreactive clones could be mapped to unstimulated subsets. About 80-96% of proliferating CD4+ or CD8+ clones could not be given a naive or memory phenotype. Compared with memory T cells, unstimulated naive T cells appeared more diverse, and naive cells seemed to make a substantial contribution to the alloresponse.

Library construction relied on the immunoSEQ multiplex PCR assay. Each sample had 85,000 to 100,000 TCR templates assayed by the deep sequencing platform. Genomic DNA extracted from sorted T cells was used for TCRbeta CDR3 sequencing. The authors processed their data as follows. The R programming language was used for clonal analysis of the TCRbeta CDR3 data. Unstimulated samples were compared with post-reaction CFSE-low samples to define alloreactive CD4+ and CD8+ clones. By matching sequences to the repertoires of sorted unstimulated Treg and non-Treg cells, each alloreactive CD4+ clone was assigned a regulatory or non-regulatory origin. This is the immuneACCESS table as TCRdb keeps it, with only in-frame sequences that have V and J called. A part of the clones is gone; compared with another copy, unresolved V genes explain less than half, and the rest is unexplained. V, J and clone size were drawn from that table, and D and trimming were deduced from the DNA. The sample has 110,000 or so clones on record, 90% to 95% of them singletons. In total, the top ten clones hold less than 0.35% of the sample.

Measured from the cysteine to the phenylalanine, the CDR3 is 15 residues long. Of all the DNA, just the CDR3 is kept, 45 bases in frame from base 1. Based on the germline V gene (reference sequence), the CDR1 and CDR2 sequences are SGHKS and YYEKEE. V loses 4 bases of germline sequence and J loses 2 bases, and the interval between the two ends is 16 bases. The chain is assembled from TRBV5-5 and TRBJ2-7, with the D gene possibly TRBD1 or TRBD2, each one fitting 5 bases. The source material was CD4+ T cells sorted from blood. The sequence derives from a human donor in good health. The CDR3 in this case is CASSRGPGHPYEQYF. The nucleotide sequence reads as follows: TGTGCCAGCAGCAGGGGACCCGGACATCCCTACGAGCAGTACTTC.